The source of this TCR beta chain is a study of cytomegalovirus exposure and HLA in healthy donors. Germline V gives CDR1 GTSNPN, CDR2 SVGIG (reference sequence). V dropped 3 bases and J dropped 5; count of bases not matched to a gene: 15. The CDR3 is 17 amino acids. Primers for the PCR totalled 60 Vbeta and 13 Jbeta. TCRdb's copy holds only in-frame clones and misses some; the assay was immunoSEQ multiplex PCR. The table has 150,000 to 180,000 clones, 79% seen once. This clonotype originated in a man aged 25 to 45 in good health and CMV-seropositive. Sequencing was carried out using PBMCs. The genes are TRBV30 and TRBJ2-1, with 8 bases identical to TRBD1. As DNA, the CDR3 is TGTGCCTGGAGACAACACTCCAGGGGGCGGTTCCACAATGAGCAGTTCTTC. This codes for CAWRQHSRGRFHNEQFF.